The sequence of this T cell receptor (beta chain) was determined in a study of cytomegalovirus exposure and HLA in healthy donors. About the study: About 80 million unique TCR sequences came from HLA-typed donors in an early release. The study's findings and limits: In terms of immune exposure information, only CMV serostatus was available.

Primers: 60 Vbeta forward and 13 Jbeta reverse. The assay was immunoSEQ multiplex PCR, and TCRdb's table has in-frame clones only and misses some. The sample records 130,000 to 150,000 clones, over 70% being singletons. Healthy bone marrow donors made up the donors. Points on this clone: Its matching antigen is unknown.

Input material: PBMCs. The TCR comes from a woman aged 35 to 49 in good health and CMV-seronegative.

CDR3 sequence: CASSPAGTGPQGGYF. CDR3 nucleotides: TGTGCCAGCTCACCCGCCGGGACAGGGCCCCAAGGAGGATACTTC. This chain joins TRBV18 and TRBJ2-7, with 9 bases identical to TRBD1. CDR1 and CDR2 (germline): KGHSH, LQKENI. Trimming at V came to 3 bases and at J to 13 bases, leaving 16 bases not matched to a gene. CDR3 length equals 15 residues.